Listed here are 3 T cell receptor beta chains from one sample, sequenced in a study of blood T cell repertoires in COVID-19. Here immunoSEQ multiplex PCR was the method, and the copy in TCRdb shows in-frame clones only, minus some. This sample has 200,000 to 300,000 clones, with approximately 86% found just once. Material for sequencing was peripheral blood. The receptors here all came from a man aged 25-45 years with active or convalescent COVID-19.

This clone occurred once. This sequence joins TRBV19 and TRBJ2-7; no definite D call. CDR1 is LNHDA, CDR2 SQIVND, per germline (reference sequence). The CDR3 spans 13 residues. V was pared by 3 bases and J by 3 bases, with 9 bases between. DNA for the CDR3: TGTGCCAGTAGTATCCGTCCAGGCTACGAGCAGTACTTC. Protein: CASSIRPGYEQYF. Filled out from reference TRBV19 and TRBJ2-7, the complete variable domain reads DGGITQSPKYLFRKEGQNVTLSCEQNLNHDAMYWYRQDPGQGLRLIYYSQIVNDFQKGDIAEGYSVSREKKESFPLTVTSAQKNPTAFYLCASSIRPGYEQYFGPGTRLTVT.

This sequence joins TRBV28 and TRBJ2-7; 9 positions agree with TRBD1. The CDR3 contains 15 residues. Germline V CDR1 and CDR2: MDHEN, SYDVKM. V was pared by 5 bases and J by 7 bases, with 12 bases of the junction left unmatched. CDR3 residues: CASSPAGDREREQYF. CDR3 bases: TGTGCCAGCAGTCCCGCGGGGGACAGGGAGAGAGAGCAGTACTTC.

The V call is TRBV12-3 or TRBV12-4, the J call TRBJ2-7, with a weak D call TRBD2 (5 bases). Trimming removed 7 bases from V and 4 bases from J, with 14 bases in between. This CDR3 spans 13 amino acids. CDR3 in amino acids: CASTQRAGYEQYF. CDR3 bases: TGTGCCAGCACCCAGAGGGCGGGTTACGAGCAGTACTTC.